This T cell receptor beta chain emerged from a study of T cells in Graves' hyperthyroidism and ophthalmopathy. This clonotype has only a few counts. Its antigen remains unknown. There were TCR beta CDR3 regions amplified from RNA transcripts. Initially, a first-round RT-PCR of the TCR CDR3 employed the HTBI primer set. TCRdb called the multiplex PCR reads again in MiXCR, with one record for every CDR3 protein. The profile shows 560,000 or so distinct CDR3 sequences, about 43% of them singletons. Patients aged 18 to 65 with hyperthyroidism were newly diagnosed, with duration under 2 months. CDR3 length equals 14 residues. Germline V gene data show CDR1 as SGHTA and CDR2 as FQGTGA. Trimming shortened V by 5 bases and J by 4 bases, and 14 bases separated the two germline ends. General study points: Most expanded thyroid clonotypes above 0.001 also appeared in blood. In simple terms, a model built on 13 V-J features told ophthalmopathy apart from stable hyperthyroidism.

The material sequenced was peripheral blood or thyroid tissue (not recorded which). The TCR sequence derives from a woman between 18 and 30 years old with Graves' hyperthyroidism. This rearrangement joins TRBV7-3 to TRBJ1-2; maybe TRBD1 (6 bases). The CDR3 sequence: CASSPQSDSYGYTF. The CDR3 DNA is TGTGCCAGCAGCCCGCAATCGGACAGCTATGGCTACACCTTC.